Listed here are 7 T cell receptor beta chains from one sample, sequenced in a study of shared clonotypes between healthy human individuals. Clones were read by immunoSEQ multiplex PCR, and TCRdb kept only the in-frame ones, dropping some. Here the sample spans about 110,000 clones, around 68% being singletons. The sample consisted of memory CD8+ T cells sorted from blood. The sample's subset: CD45RO+ cells pooled with CCR7-negative TemRA cells. The receptors were gathered from a woman aged 25 to 39 in good health.

This chain links TRBV5-4 with TRBJ2-3, with D uncertain. Germline lookup yields CDR1 SGHNT and CDR2 YYREEE (reference sequence). V lost 5 bases to trimming and J lost 6 bases, with 19 bases between them. The CDR3 totals 15 residues. This CDR3 reads CASRFDSTAPDTQYF. CDR3 DNA sequence: TGTGCCAGCAGATTCGATAGCACAGCCCCGGATACGCAGTATTTT. Looking up the rest from reference TRBV5-4 and TRBJ2-3 gives the full variable domain: ETGVTQSPTHLIKTRGQQVTLRCSSQSGHNTVSWYQQALGQGPQFIFQYYREEENGRGNFPPRFSGLQFPNYSSELNVNALELDDSALYLCASRFDSTAPDTQYFGPGTRLTVL.

The V and J genes are TRBV19 and TRBJ2-1; 8 nucleotides agree with TRBD1. V trimming: 5 bases; J trimming: 3 bases; junction bases outside the gene matches: 3. The V gene's germline CDR1 is LNHDA and CDR2 SQIVND (reference sequence). The CDR3 runs to 14 residues. CDR3 nucleotide sequence: TGTGCCAGTAGTCGGGACAGGAACTACAATGAGCAGTTCTTC. Protein product: CASSRDRNYNEQFF.

The J gene is TRBJ1-1, the V gene TRBV6-1; D unresolved. In germline, CDR1 is MNHNS, CDR2 SASEGT. The V end was cut by 2 bases, the J end by 1 base, with 5 bases between. The CDR3 totals 13 residues. The chain's CDR3 is CASSESENTEAFF. In nucleotides, the CDR3 is TGTGCCAGCAGTGAATCTGAGAACACTGAAGCTTTCTTT.

The V and J genes are TRBV5-1 and TRBJ2-1; TRBD2 matches at 11 bases. Germline V gives CDR1 SGHRS, CDR2 YFSETQ. This CDR3 has 15 amino acids. Trimming removed 2 bases from V and 4 bases from J; junction bases left unmatched: 2. The CDR3 here is CASSFSSGGYNEQFF. The CDR3 DNA is TGCGCCAGCAGCTTCTCTAGCGGGGGGTACAATGAGCAGTTCTTC.

The DNA of the CDR3 is TGTGCCAGCAGCTCCCTAGGACGGCGCTCTGGGGCCAACGTCCTGACTTTC. Translation gives CASSSLGRRSGANVLTF. The gene calls are TRBV5-6 and TRBJ2-6, with no clear D. This CDR3 region has 17 residues. Trimming left V 3 bases short and J 0 bases short, with 13 bases between. CDR1 and CDR2 (germline): SGHDT, YYEEEE.

The chain employs TRBV9 and TRBJ2-2; 7 bases agree with TRBD2. The CDR3 has 17 residues. CDR1 and CDR2 from the germline V gene are SGDLS and YYNGEE. The V segment lost 0 bases and the J segment 3 bases; nucleotides outside the gene matches: 8. CDR3 sequence (DNA): TGTGCCAGCAGCGTAGACGGGGGAGCGGGATACACCGGGGAGCTGTTTTTT. Amino acids: CASSVDGGAGYTGELFF.

CDR3 region: CASSPQDRYNEQFF. The CDR3 DNA reads TGTGCCAGCAGTCCCCAGGACAGGTACAATGAGCAGTTCTTC. The gene calls are TRBV27 and TRBJ2-1; 7 bases map to TRBD1. Trimming removed 5 bases from V and 4 bases from J; junction bases left unmatched: 5. The CDR3 has 14 residues. The V gene's germline CDR1 is MNHEY and CDR2 SMNVEV (reference sequence).